This T cell receptor beta chain is from a study of blood T cell repertoires in COVID-19. The V end was cut by 0 bases, the J end by 10 bases, with 8 bases between. Germline V gene lookup returns CDR1 SGHVS and CDR2 FQNEAQ. The CDR3 is 12 amino acids. This clone was picked up a small number of times. Clones were sequenced by immunoSEQ multiplex PCR, and TCRdb holds only the in-frame ones, with some missing. The repertoire holds about 130,000 clones, with 70% to 75% as singletons. The TCR sequence derives from a man in his 60s with acute or convalescent COVID-19. Sequencing was performed on peripheral blood. The rearrangement uses TRBV7-8 and TRBJ2-3, with a tentative D call TRBD2 (6 bases). This CDR3 reads CASSLARDPQYF. In DNA form, the CDR3 reads TGTGCCAGCAGCTTAGCGCGGGACCCGCAGTATTTT.